This T cell receptor beta chain is drawn from a study of cytomegalovirus exposure and HLA in healthy donors. Study as a whole: In an early release, HLA-typed donors contributed some 88 million unique TCR sequences. Study-wide points: The study listed 150 to 200 cytomegalovirus-associated TCR beta chains. What a later analysis reportedly showed was that an Asian-associated ancestry cluster had fewer N-insertions than the roughly 670-donor mean.

About this clone: The antigen remains undetermined.

Primers for the PCR totalled 60 Vbeta and 13 Jbeta. Profiling relied on immunoSEQ multiplex PCR, and the TCRdb table lists in-frame clones only, not all of them. Of 150,000 to 160,000 clones in the sample, 65% to 75% are singletons; the top ten hold around 2.3%. The CDR3 has 14 residues. After removal of 4 bases from V and 2 bases from J, the junction contained 2 bases not matched to a gene. Per germline, CDR1 ENHRY and CDR2 SYGVKD. The V and J genes are TRBV10-3 and TRBJ2-1; TRBD2 agrees at 7 bases. The sequenced sample consisted of PBMCs. The source is a man aged 30 to 45 in good health and CMV-seronegative. CDR3 amino acids: CAISASGTYNEQFF. The CDR3 coding sequence is TGTGCCATCAGTGCTAGCGGAACCTACAATGAGCAGTTCTTC.